The 22 T cell receptor beta chains below were found in one sample sequenced in a study of blood T cell repertoires in COVID-19. The repertoire was sequenced with immunoSEQ multiplex PCR; TCRdb's copy has only in-frame clones and lacks some. The sample records approximately 12,000 clones, over 90% being singletons. What was sequenced was peripheral blood. The receptors shown here come from a woman in her seventies with active COVID-19.

The rearrangement joins TRBV19 to TRBJ1-2; 11 positions match TRBD1. The CDR3 spans 15 residues. The germline V gene has CDR1 LNHDA and CDR2 SQIVND (reference sequence). The V gene end was trimmed by 5 bases and the J gene end by 5 bases; junction bases not matched to a gene: 7. The DNA for the CDR3 is TGTGCCAGTAGTCAGGACAGGGGGCGAAAATATGGCTACACCTTC. This codes for CASSQDRGRKYGYTF.

The chain joins TRBV6-2 or TRBV6-3 to TRBJ2-3; D perhaps matches TRBD1 (8 bases). The CDR3 contains 16 residues. Between the trimmed V and J ends, which lost 2 bases and 2 bases, there was a span of 14 bases. Germline loops: CDR1 MNHEY, CDR2 SVGEGT. The DNA for the CDR3 is TGTGCCAGCAGTTACGGACAGGGAGGGAACACAGATACGCAGTATTTT. Encoded protein: CASSYGQGGNTDTQYF.

This chain links TRBV4-2 with TRBJ2-1; 7 positions match TRBD1. The V and J ends lost 2 bases and 8 bases, in that order; junction bases with no gene match: 6. In germline, CDR1 is LGHNA, CDR2 YNFKEQ. The CDR3 runs 14 residues. Here the CDR3 reads CASSQPDRVHEQFF. The CDR3 DNA is TGTGCCAGCAGCCAACCAGACAGGGTCCATGAGCAGTTCTTC.

J is TRBJ2-7 and V is TRBV4-1; D might be TRBD2 (5 bases). V lost 1 base to trimming and J lost 4 bases, with 11 bases between them. The CDR3 totals 14 residues. Per germline, CDR1 MGHRA and CDR2 YSYEKL. CDR3 in DNA: TGCGCCAGCAGCCAAGGCCTAACTAGGTACGAGCAGTACTTC. Translation gives CASSQGLTRYEQYF.

The chain has TRBV6-2 or TRBV6-3 and TRBJ1-5, with TRBD1 matching over 11 bases. The CDR3 loop spans 15 amino acids. Germline V lookup: CDR1 MNHEY, CDR2 SVGEGT. V dropped 2 bases and J dropped 7; count of bases not matched to a gene: 4. The CDR3 DNA is TGTGCCAGCAGTTACACCGGGACAGGGGGACAGCCCCAGCATTTT. It is translated as CASSYTGTGGQPQHF.

Of note for this clone: At one end, the junction sequence differs from germline, possibly due to a read error. V is TRBV7-7 and J is TRBJ2-3; 7 bases fit TRBD1. CDR1 is SSHAT and CDR2 is FNYEAQ in the germline V gene (reference sequence). The length of the CDR3 is 14 residues. DNA for the CDR3: TGTGCTAGCAGCTTAGATACAGGGGCAGATACGCAGTATTTT. This translates into CASSLDTGADTQYF.

The rearrangement uses TRBV24-1 and TRBJ2-3; D might be TRBD2 (6 bases). Germline V gives CDR1 KGHDR, CDR2 SFDVKD. The CDR3 has 17 amino acids. V lost 3 bases, J lost 0 bases, and 15 bases lay in between. This chain's CDR3 is CATSDPYSGVSTDTQYF. CDR3 coding DNA: TGTGCCACCAGTGATCCCTATAGCGGAGTTAGCACAGATACGCAGTATTTT.

The chain employs TRBV5-1 and TRBJ2-3; 7 bases fit TRBD1. The ends lost 4 bases at V and 6 bases at J; junction bases unmatched: 11. The CDR3 runs 15 residues. The germline V gene has CDR1 SGHRS and CDR2 YFSETQ. CDR3 region: CASSAQGVRGDTQYF. In DNA form, the CDR3 reads TGCGCCAGCAGCGCGCAGGGGGTCCGTGGTGATACGCAGTATTTT.

The chain couples TRBV24-1 to TRBJ2-1; D possibly corresponds to TRBD1 (6 bases). CDR1 is KGHDR, CDR2 SFDVKD, per germline. V was cut by 4 bases and J by 3 bases, with 15 bases left in between. The CDR3 loop spans 16 amino acids. In nucleotides, the CDR3 is TGTGCCACCAGTGAGATGGGCAGGGGCGTCTACAATGAGCAGTTCTTC. This encodes CATSEMGRGVYNEQFF.

The chain has TRBV9 and TRBJ2-3; D is uncertain. The V and J ends lost 3 bases and 5 bases respectively, with 22 bases between them. CDR3 size: 17 residues. Per the germline V gene, CDR1 is SGDLS and CDR2 is YYNGEE. In DNA, the CDR3 is TGTGCCAGCAGCGCGTCTGGCGTCCTCCTCCGAGGAGATACGCAGTATTTT. It yields the protein CASSASGVLLRGDTQYF.

The CDR3 nucleotides are TGTGCCAGCGCCAGGGGGAACCAAGAGACCCAGTACTTC. Protein: CASARGNQETQYF. The V and J genes are TRBV12-3 or TRBV12-4 and TRBJ2-5, with 7 nucleotides matching TRBD1. J gave up 0 bases and V 8 bases, and 3 bases lay outside the gene matches. This CDR3 has 13 amino acids.

V gene TRBV7-2 combines with J gene TRBJ2-2; 12 bases are shared with TRBD2. Germline V gene sequence: CDR1 SGHTA, CDR2 FQGNSA. J was trimmed by 6 bases and V by 6 bases; bases with no gene match: 8. There are 16 residues in the CDR3. The CDR3 here is CASRYTGTSGSGELFF. CDR3 in DNA: TGTGCCAGCAGATACACCGGGACTAGCGGGTCCGGGGAGCTGTTTTTT.

The gene calls are TRBV7-9 and TRBJ1-1; D is perhaps TRBD1 (5 bases). This CDR3 spans 14 amino acids. V shed 3 bases and J shed 3 bases, with 11 bases lying between them. From germline, CDR1 is SEHNR and CDR2 FQNEAQ (reference sequence). The CDR3 is CASSFSLGDTEAFF. CDR3 nucleotides: TGTGCCAGCAGCTTCTCTTTAGGGGACACTGAAGCTTTCTTT.

This clone was counted once. The chain employs TRBV11-2 and TRBJ2-1, with 11 bases fitting TRBD1. V shed 4 bases, J shed 2 bases, and the junction held 4 bases outside the gene matches. Germline V gene sequence: CDR1 SGHAT, CDR2 FQNNGV. This CDR3 contains 16 residues. The CDR3 reads CASSSGQGETYNEQFF. In DNA form, the CDR3 reads TGTGCCAGCAGCTCGGGACAGGGGGAAACCTACAATGAGCAGTTCTTC.

V and J are TRBV28 and TRBJ2-5; 12 bases are a match to TRBD2. This CDR3 is built from 17 residues. V trimming: 6 bases; J trimming: 5 bases; junction bases outside the gene matches: 13. Per germline, CDR1 MDHEN and CDR2 SYDVKM. The CDR3 is CASRTLRLAGEYETQYF. The CDR3 DNA reads TGTGCCAGCAGGACCCTCCGACTAGCGGGAGAGTATGAGACCCAGTACTTC.

The chain combines TRBV19 with TRBJ1-2; TRBD1 agrees at 8 bases. From germline, CDR1 is LNHDA and CDR2 SQIVND (reference sequence). There are 15 residues in the CDR3. V was pared by 7 bases and J by 1 base, with 8 bases of the junction left unmatched. The CDR3 sequence is CASTTGTGRNYGYTF. The CDR3 DNA is TGTGCCAGTACAACAGGGACAGGACGTAACTATGGCTACACCTTC.

The chain joins TRBV2 to TRBJ2-1; D unresolved. The V gene's germline CDR1 is SNHLY and CDR2 FYNNEI. The CDR3 is 14 amino acids. The germline V and J ends were trimmed by 3 bases and 4 bases, with 10 bases remaining between them. The CDR3 nucleotides read TGTGCCAGCAGTGAGAGTGTAAGTTACAATGAGCAGTTCTTC. Translated, it gives CASSESVSYNEQFF.

The chain links TRBV30 to TRBJ2-2, with 7 bases identical to TRBD1. Looked up from germline, CDR1 is GTSNPN and CDR2 is SVGIG (reference sequence). The CDR3 covers 12 residues. The trim removed 6 bases at V and 5 bases at J, leaving 3 bases unmatched. The CDR3 DNA is TGTGCCTGCAGGGGGTTTACCGGGGAGCTGTTTTTT. Protein: CACRGFTGELFF.

V is TRBV29-1 and J is TRBJ2-3; D perhaps matches TRBD1 (5 bases). V gave up 5 bases and J gave up 0 bases, with 15 bases separating them. Germline V gene lookup returns CDR1 SQVTM and CDR2 ANQGSEA. The CDR3 covers 15 residues. CDR3 protein: CSVTRQSLSTDTQYF. The DNA for the CDR3 is TGCAGCGTTACTCGACAGAGCCTAAGCACAGATACGCAGTATTTT.

The rearrangement links TRBV14 to TRBJ2-2, with 7 bases lining up with TRBD1. V was pared by 0 bases and J by 1 base, with 17 bases of the junction left unmatched. This CDR3 contains 21 residues. Germline V gene data show CDR1 as SGHDN and CDR2 as FVKESK. CDR3 DNA sequence: TGTGCCAGCAGCCAAGATCGCCTCCCGGGACAGCTAGACGTGAACACCGGGGAGCTGTTTTTT. It is translated as CASSQDRLPGQLDVNTGELFF. The variable domain in full, completed from reference TRBV14 and TRBJ2-2, reads EAGVTQFPSHSVIEKGQTVTLRCDPISGHDNLYWYRRVMGKEIKFLLHFVKESKQDESGMPNNRFLAERTGGTYSTLKVQPAELEDSGVYFCASSQDRLPGQLDVNTGELFFGEGSRLTVL.

The genes are TRBV2 and TRBJ1-2; a possible D gene is TRBD1 (6 bases). The length of the CDR3 is 12 residues. Deletions cut 10 bases from V and 8 bases from J, with 17 bases between. Germline V gene sequence: CDR1 SNHLY, CDR2 FYNNEI. The CDR3 protein is CATTGGPRGYTF. The DNA of the CDR3 is TGTGCCACCACCGGGGGGCCTCGAGGCTACACCTTC.

CDR3 in amino acids: CASSQDGVSYEQYF. CDR3 in DNA: TGCGCCAGCAGCCAAGACGGGGTTTCCTACGAGCAGTACTTC. This chain links TRBV4-3 with TRBJ2-7; tentative D call: TRBD2 (5 bases). The CDR3 runs 14 residues. Germline V gene lookup returns CDR1 LGHNA and CDR2 YSLEER. V gave up 0 bases and J gave up 1 base, with 7 bases separating them.